This TCR beta chain was recorded in a study of blood T cell repertoires in COVID-19. Study at large: The samples span acute and convalescent COVID-19 from the United States, Italy and Spain. In each case, the material was cDNA or gDNA derived from T cells, B-cell-depleted T cells, or PBMCs.

The CDR3 is 15 residues long. The V gene's germline CDR1 is LGHNA and CDR2 YNFKEQ. The V end lost 7 bases, the J end lost 0 bases, and 13 bases lay between the germline ends. Per the original data handling: Nucleated cell counts were estimated from reference gene primer amplification. The assay was immunoSEQ multiplex PCR, and TCRdb's table has in-frame clones only and misses some. V and J calls and clone size are those listed in that table; D and trimming were worked out from the DNA. The data hold about 200,000 clones, with 60% to 85% observed a single time. Sequencing input: peripheral blood. This rearrangement joins TRBV4-2 to TRBJ2-1; D is undetermined. The receptor comes from a woman in her sixties or seventies with acute or convalescent COVID-19. The CDR3 DNA reads TGTGCCAGCACCAGCACCGTATTCTCCTACAATGAGCAGTTCTTC. Residues: CASTSTVFSYNEQFF.